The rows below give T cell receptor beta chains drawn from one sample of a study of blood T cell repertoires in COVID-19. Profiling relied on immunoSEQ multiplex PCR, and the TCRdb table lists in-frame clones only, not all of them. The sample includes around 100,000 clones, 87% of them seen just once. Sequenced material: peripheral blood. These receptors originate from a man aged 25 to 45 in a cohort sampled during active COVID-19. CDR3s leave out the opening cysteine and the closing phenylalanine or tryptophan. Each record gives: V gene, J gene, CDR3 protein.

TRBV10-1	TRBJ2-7	ASSESGSGAIYEQY
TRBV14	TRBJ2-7	ASSHLSGGVYEQY
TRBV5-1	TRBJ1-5	ASRPGTGKDQPQH
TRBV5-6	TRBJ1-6	ASSLQGNNSPLH
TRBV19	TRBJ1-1	ASSMGGAATEAF
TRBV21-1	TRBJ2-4	ASSKDRPSGLKNIQY
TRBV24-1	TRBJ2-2	ATSDGGAPNTGELF
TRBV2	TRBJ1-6	ASSPLGQGRHNSPLH
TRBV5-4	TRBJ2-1	ASSPGLAAVSYNEQF
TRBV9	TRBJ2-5	ASSVTGASGETQY
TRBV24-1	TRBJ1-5	ATSEGGQGVRPQH
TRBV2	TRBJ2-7	ASSVTGGHYEQY
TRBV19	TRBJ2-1	ASSMIAGRRNEQF
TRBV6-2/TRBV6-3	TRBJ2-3	ASSYSRTSGSNTDTQY
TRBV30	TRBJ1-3	AWTGSSGNTIY
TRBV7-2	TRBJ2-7	ASSLASEDEQY
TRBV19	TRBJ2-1	ASSIQGYNEQF
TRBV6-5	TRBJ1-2	ASSRGPNYGYT
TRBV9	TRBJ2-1	ASSVASGEGGTSVYEQF
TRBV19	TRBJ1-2	ASSPQGWDYGYT
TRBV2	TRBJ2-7	ASSGAGTSLLGTYEQY
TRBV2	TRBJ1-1	ASRLTYTEAF
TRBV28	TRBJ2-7	ASTGPGTSSEQY
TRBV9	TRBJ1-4	ASSGGGTVNEKLF
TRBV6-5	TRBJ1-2	ASILTGGVYGYT
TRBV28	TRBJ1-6	ASSLQGGSPLH
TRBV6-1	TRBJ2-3	ASSASVQPGGDTQY
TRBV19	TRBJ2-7	ASSIAADRSYEQY
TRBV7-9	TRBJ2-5	ASSLGSGARETQY
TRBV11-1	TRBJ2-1	ASSSGGLYNEQF
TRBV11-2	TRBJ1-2	ASSLGLYGYT
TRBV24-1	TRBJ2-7	ATSPPRPHTTYEQY
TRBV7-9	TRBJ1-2	ASSHDLDRENYGYT
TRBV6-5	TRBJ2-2	ASRTGALTGELF
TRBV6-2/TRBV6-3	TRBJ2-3	ASSYGFSPGEDTQY
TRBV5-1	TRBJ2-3	ASSSRLAGGTDTQY
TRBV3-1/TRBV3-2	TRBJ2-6	ASSQEGGTGANVLT
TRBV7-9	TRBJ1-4	ASSLPANEKLF
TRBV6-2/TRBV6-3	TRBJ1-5	ASSYHRAPNQPQH
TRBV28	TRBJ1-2	ASSLGPANYGYT
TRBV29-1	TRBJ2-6	AGTGGSGANVLT
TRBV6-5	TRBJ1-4	ASNPGQRMNEKLF
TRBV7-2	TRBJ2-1	ASSLAPRLAGGNEQF
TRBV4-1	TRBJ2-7	ASSQEPTGYGYEQY
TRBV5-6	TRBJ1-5	ASSFGGLGNQPQH
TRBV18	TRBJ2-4	ASSPPTAGENIQY
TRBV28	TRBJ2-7	ATSDRVHEQY
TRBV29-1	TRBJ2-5	SVALGGGLGETQY
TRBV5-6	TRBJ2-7	ASSLDRLPYEQY
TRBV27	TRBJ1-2	ASTKTGLGLNYGYT
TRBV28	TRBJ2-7	ASRLGQIYEQY
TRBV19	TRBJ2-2	ASSIGQGVGTGELF
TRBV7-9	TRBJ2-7	ASSLNSGPDYEQY
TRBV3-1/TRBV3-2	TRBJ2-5	ASSQGVREQETQY
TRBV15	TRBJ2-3	ATSRNSGADTQY
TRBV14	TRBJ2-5	ASSQVYGQETQY
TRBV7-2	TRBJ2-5	ASSGGGGGQTQY
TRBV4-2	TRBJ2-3	ASSQEVRGTDTQY